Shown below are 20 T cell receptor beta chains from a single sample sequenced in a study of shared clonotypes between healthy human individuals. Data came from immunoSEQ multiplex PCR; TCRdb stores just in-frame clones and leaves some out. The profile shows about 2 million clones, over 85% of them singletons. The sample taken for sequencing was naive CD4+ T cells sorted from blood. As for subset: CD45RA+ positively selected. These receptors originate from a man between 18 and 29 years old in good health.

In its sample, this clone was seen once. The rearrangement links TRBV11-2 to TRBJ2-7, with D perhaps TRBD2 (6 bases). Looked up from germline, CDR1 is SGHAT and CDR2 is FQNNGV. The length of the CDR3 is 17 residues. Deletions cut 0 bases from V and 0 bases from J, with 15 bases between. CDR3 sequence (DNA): TGTGCCAGCAGCTTAGATCTCGGCGGGGTTAGCTCCTACGAGCAGTACTTC. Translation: CASSLDLGGVSSYEQYF.

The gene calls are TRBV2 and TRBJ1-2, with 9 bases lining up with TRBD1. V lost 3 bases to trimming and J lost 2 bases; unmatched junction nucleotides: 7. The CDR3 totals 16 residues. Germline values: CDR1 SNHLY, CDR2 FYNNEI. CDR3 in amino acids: CASSEFLGTGNYGYTF. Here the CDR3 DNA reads TGTGCCAGCAGTGAGTTCTTAGGGACAGGGAACTATGGCTACACCTTC.

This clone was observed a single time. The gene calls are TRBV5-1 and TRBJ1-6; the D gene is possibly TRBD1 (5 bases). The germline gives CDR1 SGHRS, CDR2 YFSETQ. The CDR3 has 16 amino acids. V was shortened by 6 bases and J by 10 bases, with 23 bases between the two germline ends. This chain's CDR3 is CASTLGGLKAGSPLHF. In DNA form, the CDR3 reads TGCGCCAGCACCCTTGGGGGACTCAAGGCAGGATCACCCCTCCACTTT.

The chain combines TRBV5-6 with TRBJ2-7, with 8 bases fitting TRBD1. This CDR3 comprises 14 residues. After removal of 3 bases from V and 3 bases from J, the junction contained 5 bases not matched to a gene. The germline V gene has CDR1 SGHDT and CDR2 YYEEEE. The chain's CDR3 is CASSYDRGGYEQYF. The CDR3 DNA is TGTGCCAGCAGCTATGACAGGGGAGGCTACGAGCAGTACTTC.

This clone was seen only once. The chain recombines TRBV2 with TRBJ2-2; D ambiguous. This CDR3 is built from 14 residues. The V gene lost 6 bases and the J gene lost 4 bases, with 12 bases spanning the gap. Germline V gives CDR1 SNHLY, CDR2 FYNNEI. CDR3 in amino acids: CASRWRASTGELFF. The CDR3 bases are TGTGCCAGCAGGTGGAGAGCGAGCACCGGGGAGCTGTTTTTT. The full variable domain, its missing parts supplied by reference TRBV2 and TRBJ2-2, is EPEVTQTPSHQVTQMGQEVILRCVPISNHLYFYWYRQILGQKVEFLVSFYNNEISEKSEIFDDQFSVERPDGSNFTLKIRSTKLEDSAMYFCASRWRASTGELFFGEGSRLTVL.

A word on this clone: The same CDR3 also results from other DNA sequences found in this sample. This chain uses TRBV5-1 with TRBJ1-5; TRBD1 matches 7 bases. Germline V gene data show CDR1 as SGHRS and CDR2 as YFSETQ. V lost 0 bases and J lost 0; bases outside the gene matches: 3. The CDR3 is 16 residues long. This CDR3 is CASSLGQGNSNQPQHF. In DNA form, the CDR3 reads TGCGCCAGCAGCTTGGGACAGGGAAATAGCAATCAGCCCCAGCATTTT.

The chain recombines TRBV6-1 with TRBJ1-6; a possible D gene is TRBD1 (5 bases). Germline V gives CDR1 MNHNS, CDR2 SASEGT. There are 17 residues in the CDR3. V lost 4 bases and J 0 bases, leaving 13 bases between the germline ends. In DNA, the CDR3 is TGTGCCAGCAGTGGGGGGACTCCGAGCTCCTATAATTCACCCCTCCACTTT. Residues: CASSGGTPSSYNSPLHF.

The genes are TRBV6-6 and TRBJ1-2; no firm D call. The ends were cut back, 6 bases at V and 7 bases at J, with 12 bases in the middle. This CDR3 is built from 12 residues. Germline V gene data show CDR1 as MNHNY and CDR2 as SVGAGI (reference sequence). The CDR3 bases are TGTGCCAGCAGCCCCAGAGGGCCTGGCTACACCTTC. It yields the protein CASSPRGPGYTF.

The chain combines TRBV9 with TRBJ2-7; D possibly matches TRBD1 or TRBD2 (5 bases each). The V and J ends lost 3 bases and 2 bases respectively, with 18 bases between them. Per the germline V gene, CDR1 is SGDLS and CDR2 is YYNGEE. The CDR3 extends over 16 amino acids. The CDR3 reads CASSADSGTETYEQYF. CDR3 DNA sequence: TGTGCCAGCAGCGCTGATTCCGGGACGGAGACCTACGAGCAGTACTTC.

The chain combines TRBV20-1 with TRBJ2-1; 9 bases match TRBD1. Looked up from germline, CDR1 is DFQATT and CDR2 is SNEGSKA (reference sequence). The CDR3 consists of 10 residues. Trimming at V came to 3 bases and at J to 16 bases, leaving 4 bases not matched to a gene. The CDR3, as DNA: TGCAGTGCTAGGAGGGACAGGGCCTTCTTC. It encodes CSARRDRAFF.

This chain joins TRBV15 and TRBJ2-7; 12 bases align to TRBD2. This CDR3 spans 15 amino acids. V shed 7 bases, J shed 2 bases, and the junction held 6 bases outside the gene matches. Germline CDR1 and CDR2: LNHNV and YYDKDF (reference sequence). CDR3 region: CATTTGLAGPYEQYF. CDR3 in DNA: TGTGCCACCACCACTGGACTAGCGGGGCCCTACGAGCAGTACTTC.

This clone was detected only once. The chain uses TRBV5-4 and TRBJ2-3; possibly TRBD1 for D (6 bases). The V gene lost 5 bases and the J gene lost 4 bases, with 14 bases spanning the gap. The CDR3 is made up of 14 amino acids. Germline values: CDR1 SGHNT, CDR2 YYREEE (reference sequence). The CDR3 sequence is CASRSAGVPDTQYF. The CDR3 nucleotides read TGTGCCAGCAGGTCGGCAGGGGTCCCAGATACGCAGTATTTT.

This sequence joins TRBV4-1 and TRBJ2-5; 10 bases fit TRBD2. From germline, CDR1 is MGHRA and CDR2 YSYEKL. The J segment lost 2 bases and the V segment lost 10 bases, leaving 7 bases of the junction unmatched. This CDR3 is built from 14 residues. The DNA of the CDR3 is TGCGCCACGGGGGCTAGCGGGAGTCAAGAGACCCAGTACTTC. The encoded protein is CATGASGSQETQYF.

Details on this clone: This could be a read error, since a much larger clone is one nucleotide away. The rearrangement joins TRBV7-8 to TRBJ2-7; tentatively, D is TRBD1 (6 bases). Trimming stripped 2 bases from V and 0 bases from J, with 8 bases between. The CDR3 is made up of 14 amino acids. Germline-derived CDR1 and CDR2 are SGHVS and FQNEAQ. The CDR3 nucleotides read TGTGCCAGCAGCTTACAGGGGAGCTCCTACGAGCAGTACTTC. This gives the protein CASSLQGSSYEQYF.

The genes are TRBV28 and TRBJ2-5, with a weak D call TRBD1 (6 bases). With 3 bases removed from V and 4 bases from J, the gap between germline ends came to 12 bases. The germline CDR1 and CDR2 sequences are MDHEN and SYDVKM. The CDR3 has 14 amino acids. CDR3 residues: CASSLVGALETQYF. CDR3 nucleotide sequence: TGTGCCAGCAGTTTGGTGGGGGCTCTAGAGACCCAGTACTTC.

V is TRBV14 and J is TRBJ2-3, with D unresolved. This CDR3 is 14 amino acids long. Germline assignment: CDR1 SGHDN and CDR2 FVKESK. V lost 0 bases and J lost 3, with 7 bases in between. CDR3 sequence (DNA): TGTGCCAGCAGCCAAGAGTGGGGAACAGATACGCAGTATTTT. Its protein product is CASSQEWGTDTQYF.

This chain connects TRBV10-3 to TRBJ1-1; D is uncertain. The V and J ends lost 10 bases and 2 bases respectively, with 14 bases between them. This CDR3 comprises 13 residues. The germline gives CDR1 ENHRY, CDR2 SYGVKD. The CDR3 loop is CASSPSTNTEAFF. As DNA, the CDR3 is TGTGCCAGCAGCCCCAGCACAAACACTGAAGCTTTCTTT.

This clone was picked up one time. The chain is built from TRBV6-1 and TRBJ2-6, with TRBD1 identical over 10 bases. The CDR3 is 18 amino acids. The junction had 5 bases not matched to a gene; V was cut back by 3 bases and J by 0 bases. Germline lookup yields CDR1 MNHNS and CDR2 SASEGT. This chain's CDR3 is CASSDLTGGRSGANVLTF. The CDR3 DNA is TGTGCCAGCAGTGATTTGACAGGGGGCCGCTCTGGGGCCAACGTCCTGACTTTC.

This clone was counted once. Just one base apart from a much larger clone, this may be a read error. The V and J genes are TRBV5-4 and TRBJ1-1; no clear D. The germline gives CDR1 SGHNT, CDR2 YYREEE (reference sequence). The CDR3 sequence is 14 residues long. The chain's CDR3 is CASGKRRENTEALF. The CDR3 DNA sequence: TGTGCCAGCGGAAAAAGAAGGGAGAACACTGAAGCTCTCTTT.

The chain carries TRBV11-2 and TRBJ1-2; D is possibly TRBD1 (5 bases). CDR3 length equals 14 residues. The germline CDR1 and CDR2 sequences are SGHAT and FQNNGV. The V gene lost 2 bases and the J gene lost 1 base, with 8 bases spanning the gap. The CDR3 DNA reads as TGTGCCAGCAGCTTAAGGGGCGATAACTATGGCTACACCTTC. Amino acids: CASSLRGDNYGYTF.